One sample yielded the 2 T cell receptor beta chains listed below, sequenced in a study of cytotoxic CD8 clonotypes in ibrutinib-treated CLL. Repertoires were generated with immunoSEQ multiplex PCR, while TCRdb's copy carries only in-frame clones and drops some. The sample contains about 14,000 clones, under 75% of which appear only once. The source material was PBMCs, sampled before ibrutinib treatment. All receptors come from a human donor with chronic lymphocytic leukemia.

J is TRBJ2-7 and V is TRBV4-1; the match to TRBD2 covers 10 bases. Germline values: CDR1 MGHRA, CDR2 YSYEKL. The CDR3 runs to 16 residues. J lost 2 bases, V lost 2 bases, and 6 bases had no gene match. CDR3 sequence (DNA): TGCGCCAGCAGCCAACCTCGGACTAGCGGCCCCTACGAGCAGTACTTC. Amino acids: CASSQPRTSGPYEQYF.

V gene TRBV5-1 combines with J gene TRBJ2-1; D might be TRBD2 (7 bases). Germline assignment: CDR1 SGHRS and CDR2 YFSETQ. This CDR3 has 15 residues. V dropped 4 bases and J dropped 5 bases, with 16 bases sitting between them. CDR3 nucleotide sequence: TGCGCCAGCAGCCCCGGGGGGAGGACAGACAATGAGCAGTTCTTC. This gives the protein CASSPGGRTDNEQFF.